This passage covers 2 T cell receptor beta chains from one sample sequenced in a study of cytomegalovirus exposure and HLA in healthy donors. The primer mix had 60 Vbeta and 13 Jbeta primers. Repertoires were generated with immunoSEQ multiplex PCR, while TCRdb's copy carries only in-frame clones and drops some. The data contain about 190,000 clones, about nine tenths of them seen just once; the ten biggest clones take up 0.9% to 1.2%. The sample taken for sequencing was PBMCs. The receptors come from a boy aged 2-15 years in good health and CMV-seronegative.

This rearrangement joins TRBV5-1 to TRBJ2-4; 10 bases are a match to TRBD1. Looked up from germline, CDR1 is SGHRS and CDR2 is YFSETQ. With V trimmed by 4 bases and J by 7 bases, 2 bases remained unmatched. CDR3 size: 13 residues. Written as DNA, the CDR3 is TGCGCCAGCAGCACGGGACAGGGGAACATTCAGTACTTC. It yields the protein CASSTGQGNIQYF. The full variable domain, its missing parts supplied by reference TRBV5-1 and TRBJ2-4, is KAGVTQTPRYLIKTRGQQVTLSCSPISGHRSVSWYQQTPGQGLQFLFEYFSETQRNKGNFPGRFSGRQFSNSRSEMNVSTLELGDSALYLCASSTGQGNIQYFGAGTRLSVL.

The V call is TRBV6-1, the J call TRBJ2-3; perhaps TRBD2 as D (6 bases). The CDR3 length is 15 residues. The germline V gene has CDR1 MNHNS and CDR2 SASEGT. Trimming removed 6 bases at V and 1 base at J, with 14 bases between. The CDR3 DNA is TGTGCCAGCAGCAAGGGACTTCGGGGCACAGATACGCAGTATTTT. This sequence encodes CASSKGLRGTDTQYF.